This TCR beta chain was sequenced for a study of OX40 agonist ivuxolimab in advanced cancers. A note on the overall study: The costimulatory receptor OX40 (CD134) was targeted by ivuxolimab, a fully human IgG2 agonistic monoclonal antibody. Intravenous ivuxolimab was administered to patients every 2 weeks at six dose levels: 0.01, 0.1, 0.3, 1.5, 3 and 10 mg/kg. Partial responses were achieved by three dose-escalation patients, of whom one had hepatocellular carcinoma and two had cutaneous melanoma. Peripheral TCRbeta sequencing aimed to test whether ivuxolimab altered TCR sequence diversity and caused clonal T-cell expansion. In the dose-escalation cohort, roughly 82% of patients were male, and the mean age was roughly 56 years with a range of roughly 20 to 85. The paper reports the monotherapy dose-escalation portion (N of about 50 patients) of the phase I ivuxolimab trial. Of the approximately 50 dose-escalation patients, hepatocellular carcinoma was present in roughly 19, melanoma in roughly 15, renal cell carcinoma in 9 and head and neck cancer in 9. Patients were allowed to have had prior anti-PD-1, anti-PD-L1 or anti-CTLA-4 therapy, and approximately 40% of the dose-escalation patients had been treated with checkpoint inhibitors.

Overall study results and their limits: After ivuxolimab, CD8+ T cells had more expanded clones than CD4+ T cells on average. The antigen specificity of the peripheral T cells that underwent clonal expansion was not determined. In the 0.1-3.0 mg/kg groups, partial responders had among the lowest normalized peripheral clonal expansion, particularly in CD8+ T cells. Low levels of normalized T-cell clonal expansion were also shown by some nonresponding patients. At doses from 0.1 to 3.0 mg/kg, clonal expansion was seen in both CD4+ and CD8+ blood T cells between baseline and week 6.

The trial excluded patients who had a history of autoimmune disease or were on systemic immunosuppression. Peripheral blood for TCR sequencing was drawn from every dose cohort at baseline, at cycle 4 day 1 and at cycle 7 day 1. The samples were taken from a phase I, first-in-human, multicenter, open-label dose-escalation trial of ivuxolimab. Adults with locally advanced or metastatic melanoma, renal cell carcinoma, hepatocellular carcinoma or head and neck squamous cell carcinoma were enrolled in the trial. Before TCR sequencing, CD4+ T cells and CD8+ T cells were sorted from peripheral blood as separate populations. To sequence the TCRbeta CDR3 region, genomic DNA was isolated from the sorted cells. The immunoSEQ Assay was used for sequencing of TCRbeta CDR3 regions. Held by TCRdb, this immuneACCESS table contains in-frame sequences only and omits some clones. Under half of the omission traces to an unresolved V gene where checked; the cause of the rest is unknown. The sample profile shows about 76,000 clones; 65% to 90% of them were found once. The top ten constitute around 2.9% of the sample.

A note on this clone: Its antigen is currently not known. No clone much larger than this one lies a single base away; base qualities are absent.

Trimmed from V: 0 bases; trimmed from J: 5 bases; junction bases lacking a gene match: 19. The CDR3 sequence holds 20 residues, the cysteine and phenylalanine included. Only CDR3 DNA remains: 60 bases, in frame from the first base. According to the germline V gene (reference sequence), CDR1 reads PRHDT and CDR2 reads FYEKMQ. This receptor chain uses TRBV13 and TRBJ2-1; 7 bases in between match TRBD1. This material consisted of CD4+ or CD8+ T cells sorted from blood, taken in a trial of the OX40 agonist ivuxolimab. The receptor was isolated from an adult with an advanced solid tumor such as melanoma, head and neck, liver or kidney cancer. In nucleotides, the sequence is TGTGCCAGCAGCTTAGGCGGACCGCCCAACCGGGACAGATATAACAATGAGCAGTTCTTC. Translated, this is CASSLGGPPNRDRYNNEQFF.